This T cell receptor beta chain was captured by sequencing in a study of liver allograft versus peripheral blood T cells. Overall study: Comparative analysis was performed on T cell receptor repertoires from transplanted livers and from recipients' peripheral blood. General study results and limits: As reported, T cell receptor repertoires inside liver allografts differed from those present in peripheral blood.

By share of the sample, this clonotype is medium-sized. Its antigen is not known. TCRdb fed the reads into MiXCR, producing one record per CDR3 protein. The sample has roughly 3,700 distinct CDR3 sequences; approximately 15% are singletons. The receptor's source is a human patient who had a liver transplant. Some T cells may trace back to the graft donor.

The CDR3 here is CASSLGRAGNTIYF. CDR3 bases: TGTGCCAGCAGCTTAGGGAGGGCTGGAAACACCATATATTTT. The rearrangement uses TRBV7-2 and TRBJ1-3, with D uncertain. The CDR3 contains 14 residues. The germline V and J ends were trimmed by 1 base and 2 bases, with 6 bases remaining between them. Germline CDR1 SGHTA, CDR2 FQGNSA.